The 24 T cell receptor beta chains in this list originate from one sample, sequenced in a study of T cell repertoires in cytomegalovirus infection. MiXCR was run by TCRdb on the reads, yielding one entry per CDR3 protein. Here the sample spans over 150,000 distinct CDR3 sequences, about 18% being singletons. Sequencing was done on a sample of CD8+ T cells from PBMCs. The receptors shown here come from a human donor in good health (CMV status not recorded). Some clones in this sample may be carry-over from other donors' samples.

This clonotype was seen more than once but under ten times. The V and J genes are TRBV4-1 and TRBJ2-2, with D possibly TRBD2 on 5 matching bases. V lost 5 bases and J 6 bases, leaving 16 bases between the germline ends. Germline lookup yields CDR1 MGHRA and CDR2 YSYEKL. The CDR3 has 15 residues. The CDR3, as DNA: TGCGCCAGCAGCTCTCTTCCGGAGAGGGCCGGGGAGCTGTTTTTT. Translated: CASSSLPERAGELFF.

The genes are TRBV7-9 and TRBJ1-6; the match to TRBD1 covers 8 bases. The CDR3 covers 15 residues. Germline lookup yields CDR1 SEHNR and CDR2 FQNEAQ (reference sequence). Unmatched junction bases numbered 10, after V lost 5 bases and J lost 10 bases. The CDR3 protein is CASSPRTGWNSPLHF. The CDR3, as DNA: TGTGCCAGCAGCCCAAGGACAGGGTGGAACTCACCCCTCCACTTT.

This clonotype was seen more than once but under ten times. The J gene is TRBJ2-1, the V gene TRBV20-1; no clear D gene. Trimming took 0 bases from V and 0 from J, leaving 9 bases between them. This CDR3 is built from 15 residues. Germline CDR1 and CDR2: DFQATT and SNEGSKA (reference sequence). In DNA form, the CDR3 reads TGCAGTGCTAGAGATCTAGAGAGCTCCTACAATGAGCAGTTCTTC. Encoded protein: CSARDLESSYNEQFF.

The chain has TRBV30 and TRBJ2-7; D ambiguous. The germline V and J ends were trimmed by 2 bases and 2 bases, with 10 bases remaining between them. CDR1 GTSNPN and CDR2 SVGIG come from the germline V gene (reference sequence). This CDR3 contains 13 residues. DNA of the CDR3: TGTGCCTGGAGTTCGGTTTCCACCTACGAGCAGTACTTC. As protein: CAWSSVSTYEQYF.

There are a few counts of this clonotype. The chain joins TRBV6-2 or TRBV6-3 to TRBJ2-7, with 8 bases matching TRBD1. Losses at the gene ends were 6 bases for V and 2 bases for J; bases not matched to a gene: 6. The V gene's germline CDR1 is MNHEY and CDR2 SVGEGT. The CDR3 is 14 amino acids. The CDR3 coding sequence is TGTGCCAGCAGCGTGGGACAGGAAACCTACGAGCAGTACTTC. Its protein product is CASSVGQETYEQYF.

The chain links TRBV12-3 or TRBV12-4 to TRBJ2-7, with D perhaps matching TRBD1 or TRBD2 (5 bases each). The CDR3 spans 13 residues. The V gene lost 2 bases and the J gene lost 1 base, with 6 bases spanning the gap. CDR3 loop: CASSLWGSYEQYF. In nucleotides, the CDR3 is TGTGCCAGCAGTTTATGGGGGTCCTACGAGCAGTACTTC.

The sample holds a few counts of this clonotype. The J gene is TRBJ2-3, the V gene TRBV2; D assignment may be TRBD1 or TRBD2 (5 bases each). V gave up 9 bases and J gave up 1 base, with 17 bases separating them. The length of the CDR3 is 15 residues. CDR1 is SNHLY, CDR2 FYNNEI, per germline. In DNA, the CDR3 is TGTGCCAGAAGAGGGGACGGGGTCCGCACAGATACGCAGTATTTT. Its translation: CARRGDGVRTDTQYF. Looking up the rest from reference TRBV2 and TRBJ2-3 gives the full variable domain: EPEVTQTPSHQVTQMGQEVILRCVPISNHLYFYWYRQILGQKVEFLVSFYNNEISEKSEIFDDQFSVERPDGSNFTLKIRSTKLEDSAMYFCARRGDGVRTDTQYFGPGTRLTVL.

This clonotype was seen a handful of times. The chain recombines TRBV7-8 with TRBJ2-1, with 8 bases aligning to TRBD2. Germline CDR1 and CDR2: SGHVS and FQNEAQ. Trimming took 1 base from V and 5 from J; bases not matched to a gene: 7. The CDR3 is made up of 16 amino acids. Written as DNA, the CDR3 is TGTGCCAGCAGCTTAGTAGCGCGGGGGGTTAACAATGAGCAGTTCTTC. Translating gives CASSLVARGVNNEQFF.

This chain joins TRBV7-6 and TRBJ1-5; possible D gene TRBD1, 5 bases. V was shortened by 6 bases and J by 6 bases, with 9 bases between the two germline ends. The germline V gene has CDR1 SGHVS and CDR2 FNYEAQ. The CDR3 length is 12 residues. The CDR3 loop is CASSRGPQPQHF. The CDR3 DNA reads TGTGCCAGCAGTCGGGGACCTCAGCCCCAGCATTTT.

This clonotype was seen a few times. The CDR3 reads CASRPRGDGYTF. The CDR3 DNA reads as TGTGCCAGCAGACCTAGGGGAGATGGCTACACCTTC. The V and J genes are TRBV6-5 and TRBJ1-2, with a weak D call TRBD1 (5 bases). Trimming took off 6 bases at V and 6 bases at J, with 11 bases between the two ends. The CDR3 is 12 amino acids. The V gene's germline CDR1 is MNHEY and CDR2 SVGAGI.

This clonotype was seen a few times. The rearrangement joins TRBV20-1 to TRBJ2-5; 9 bases match TRBD2. The ends lost 1 base at V and 3 bases at J; junction bases unmatched: 9. The CDR3 spans 16 residues. The germline V gene has CDR1 DFQATT and CDR2 SNEGSKA (reference sequence). CDR3 in amino acids: CSARVLAGWAKETQYF. The DNA for the CDR3 is TGCAGTGCTAGAGTTCTAGCGGGGTGGGCTAAAGAGACCCAGTACTTC.

The chain recombines TRBV4-3 with TRBJ2-1; D is possibly TRBD1 (6 bases). The CDR3 consists of 14 residues. Trimming pared 2 bases from V and 5 bases from J, leaving 10 bases between. Germline loops: CDR1 LGHNA, CDR2 YSLEER. CDR3 protein: CASSQRDNHNEQFF. In nucleotides, the CDR3 is TGCGCCAGCAGCCAACGGGACAATCACAATGAGCAGTTCTTC.

Only a few counts were recorded for this clonotype. The V gene is TRBV11-2, the J gene TRBJ1-2; 7 bases match TRBD1. Per the germline V gene, CDR1 is SGHAT and CDR2 is FQNNGV. The CDR3 length is 16 residues. With V trimmed by 4 bases and J by 8 bases, 16 bases remained unmatched. This CDR3 reads CASSSRTAGGAYGYTF. In DNA, the CDR3 is TGTGCCAGCAGCTCTCGTACCGCAGGGGGTGCTTACGGCTACACCTTC.

The rearrangement links TRBV12-3 or TRBV12-4 to TRBJ1-2, with D perhaps TRBD1 (5 bases). Trimming shortened V by 5 bases and J by 2 bases, and 18 bases separated the two germline ends. This CDR3 spans 16 amino acids. DNA of the CDR3: TGTGCCAGCAGTGCCGTGGGGCTCAGGGTGAACTATGGCTACACCTTC. Its protein is CASSAVGLRVNYGYTF.

This clonotype was observed a few times. The rearrangement joins TRBV7-9 to TRBJ2-3, with D hard to call. The CDR3 has 15 residues. Germline V gene sequence: CDR1 SEHNR, CDR2 FQNEAQ (reference sequence). Trimming stripped 1 base from V and 2 bases from J, with 10 bases between. The CDR3 coding sequence is TGTGCCAGCAGCTTAGGCAGGATCCTCACAGATACGCAGTATTTT. It translates to CASSLGRILTDTQYF.

This clonotype has just a few counts. This chain connects TRBV5-5 to TRBJ2-3, with 7 bases identical to TRBD1. In germline, CDR1 is SGHKS, CDR2 YYEKEE (reference sequence). V shed 4 bases and J 2 bases; nucleotides not matched to a gene: 10. The CDR3 is made up of 16 amino acids. CDR3 in amino acids: CASSPVQGVLTDTQYF. The CDR3 nucleotides read TGTGCCAGCAGCCCGGTTCAGGGGGTCCTCACAGATACGCAGTATTTT.

This clonotype was detected a few times. The rearrangement joins TRBV7-9 to TRBJ1-4; 10 nucleotides agree with TRBD1. Trimming removed 3 bases from V and 7 bases from J; junction bases left unmatched: 17. Germline CDR1 is SEHNR and CDR2 is FQNEAQ (reference sequence). This CDR3 region has 19 residues. The CDR3 here is CASSFQDRGPRRGSEKLFF. As DNA, the CDR3 is TGTGCCAGCAGCTTTCAAGACAGGGGGCCTCGGAGGGGGTCTGAAAAACTGTTTTTT.

This clonotype has ten or more counts. The J gene is TRBJ1-4, the V gene TRBV7-9; D remains ambiguous. Germline V gene lookup returns CDR1 SEHNR and CDR2 FQNEAQ (reference sequence). The length of the CDR3 is 15 residues. Trimming removed 5 bases at V and 7 bases at J, with 17 bases between. This chain's CDR3 is CASSPMTMTGEKLFF. The CDR3 region has the DNA TGTGCCAGCAGCCCGATGACCATGACTGGTGAAAAACTGTTTTTT.

The chain is built from TRBV7-2 and TRBJ1-2; TRBD1 matches 12 bases. The junction had 1 base not matched to a gene; V was cut back by 3 bases and J by 2 bases. The germline gives CDR1 SGHTA, CDR2 FQGNSA. CDR3 length: 15 amino acids. CDR3 sequence: CASSLGQGANYGYTF. CDR3 nucleotides: TGTGCCAGCAGCTTGGGACAGGGGGCGAACTATGGCTACACCTTC. Variable domain in full (rest from reference TRBV7-2 and TRBJ1-2): GAGVSQSPSNKVTEKGKDVELRCDPISGHTALYWYRQSLGQGLEFLIYFQGNSAPDKSGLPSDRFSAERTGGSVSTLTIQRTQQEDSAVYLCASSLGQGANYGYTFGSGTRLTVV.

This chain links TRBV7-8 with TRBJ2-1; D not resolved. The germline V and J ends were trimmed by 5 bases and 0 bases, with 11 bases remaining between them. The V gene's germline CDR1 is SGHVS and CDR2 FQNEAQ. There are 15 residues in the CDR3. The CDR3 DNA follows: TGTGCCAGCAGCCCGCACAGTGGCTCCTACAATGAGCAGTTCTTC. Amino acids: CASSPHSGSYNEQFF.

V gene TRBV7-9 combines with J gene TRBJ2-1; TRBD1 aligns across 7 bases. V dropped 5 bases and J dropped 6; count of bases not matched to a gene: 10. Germline values: CDR1 SEHNR, CDR2 FQNEAQ (reference sequence). The CDR3 extends over 15 amino acids. CDR3 coding DNA: TGTGCCAGCAGCATTAGACAGGGCGTCGCCAATGAGCAGTTCTTC. It translates to CASSIRQGVANEQFF.

This clonotype appeared a few times. This chain links TRBV6-2 or TRBV6-3 with TRBJ2-1, with TRBD2 matching 15 bases. Losses at the gene ends were 4 bases for V and 9 bases for J; bases not matched to a gene: 7. This CDR3 region has 16 residues. Germline V gene data show CDR1 as MNHEY and CDR2 as SVGEGT. CDR3 sequence (DNA): TGTGCCAGCAGTTCGGGACTAGCGGGGGGTCAGGGTGAGCAGTTCTTC. Translation gives CASSSGLAGGQGEQFF.

The CDR3 DNA reads as TGTGCCAGCAGCTTAGCGGCGAACAATGAGCAGTTCTTC. Its translation: CASSLAANNEQFF. This chain links TRBV7-2 with TRBJ2-1, with unresolved D. The CDR3 is made up of 13 amino acids. Germline CDR1 SGHTA, CDR2 FQGNSA. Between the trimmed V and J ends, which lost 0 bases and 5 bases, there was a span of 5 bases.

The CDR3 is CASSWTYSNQPQHF. The CDR3 DNA reads as TGTGCCAGCAGTTGGACTTATAGCAATCAGCCCCAGCATTTT. The genes are TRBV6-2 or TRBV6-3 and TRBJ1-5; no clear D. Deletions cut 4 bases from V and 0 bases from J, with 7 bases between. This CDR3 is 14 amino acids long. The germline gives CDR1 MNHEY, CDR2 SVGEGT.